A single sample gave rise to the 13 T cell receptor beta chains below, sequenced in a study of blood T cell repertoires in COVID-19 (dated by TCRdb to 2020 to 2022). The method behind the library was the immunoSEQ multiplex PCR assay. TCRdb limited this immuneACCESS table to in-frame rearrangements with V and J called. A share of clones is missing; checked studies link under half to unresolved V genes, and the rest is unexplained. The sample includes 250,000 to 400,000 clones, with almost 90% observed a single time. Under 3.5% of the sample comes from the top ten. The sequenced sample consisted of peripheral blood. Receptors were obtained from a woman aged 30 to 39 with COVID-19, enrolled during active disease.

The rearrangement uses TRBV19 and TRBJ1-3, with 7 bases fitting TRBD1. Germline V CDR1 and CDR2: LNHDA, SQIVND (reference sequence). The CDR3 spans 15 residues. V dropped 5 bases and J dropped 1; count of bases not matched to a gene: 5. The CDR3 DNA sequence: TGTGCCAGTAGTTCGACAGGGTCATCTGGAAACACCATATATTTT. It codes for CASSSTGSSGNTIYF.

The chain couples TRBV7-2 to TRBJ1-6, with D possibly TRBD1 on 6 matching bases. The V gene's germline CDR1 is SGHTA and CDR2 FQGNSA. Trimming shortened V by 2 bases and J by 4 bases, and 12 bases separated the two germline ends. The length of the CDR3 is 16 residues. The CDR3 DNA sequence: TGTGCCAGCAGCTTAAGGGGGGGGGAATATAATTCACCCCTCCACTTT. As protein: CASSLRGGEYNSPLHF.

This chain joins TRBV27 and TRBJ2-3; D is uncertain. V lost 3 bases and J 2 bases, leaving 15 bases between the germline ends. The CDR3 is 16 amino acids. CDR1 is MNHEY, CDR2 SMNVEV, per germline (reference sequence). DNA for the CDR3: TGTGCCAGCAGTTTCACGGTGACTCCTATCACAGATACGCAGTATTTT. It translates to CASSFTVTPITDTQYF.

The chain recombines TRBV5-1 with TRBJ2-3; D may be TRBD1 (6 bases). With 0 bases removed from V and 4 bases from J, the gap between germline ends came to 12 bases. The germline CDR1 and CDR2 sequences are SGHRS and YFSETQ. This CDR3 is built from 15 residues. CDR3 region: CASSLEGGSADTQYF. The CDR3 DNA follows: TGCGCCAGCAGCTTGGAAGGGGGATCCGCAGATACGCAGTATTTT.

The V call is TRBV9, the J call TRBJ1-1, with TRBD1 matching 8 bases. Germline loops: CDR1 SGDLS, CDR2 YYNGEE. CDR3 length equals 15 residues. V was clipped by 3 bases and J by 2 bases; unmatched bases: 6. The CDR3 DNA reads TGTGCCAGCAGCGCCGGGGACAGGCTCAACACTGAAGCTTTCTTT. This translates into CASSAGDRLNTEAFF.

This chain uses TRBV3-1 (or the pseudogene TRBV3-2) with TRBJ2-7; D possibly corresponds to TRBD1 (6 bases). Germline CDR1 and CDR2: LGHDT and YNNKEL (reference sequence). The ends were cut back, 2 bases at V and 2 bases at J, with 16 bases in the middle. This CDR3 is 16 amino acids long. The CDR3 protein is CASSQSLRGGPYEQYF. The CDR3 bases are TGTGCCAGCAGCCAATCTCTTCGAGGGGGTCCCTACGAGCAGTACTTC.

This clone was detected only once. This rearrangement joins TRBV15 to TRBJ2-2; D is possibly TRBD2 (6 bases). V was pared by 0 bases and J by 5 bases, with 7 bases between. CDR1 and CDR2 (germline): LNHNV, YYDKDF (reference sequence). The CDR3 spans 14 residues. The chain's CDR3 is CATSRDRETGELFF. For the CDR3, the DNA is TGTGCCACCAGCAGAGATCGGGAGACCGGGGAGCTGTTTTTT. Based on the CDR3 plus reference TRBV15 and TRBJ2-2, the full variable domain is DAMVIQNPRYQVTQFGKPVTLSCSQTLNHNVMYWYQQKSSQAPKLLFHYYDKDFNNEADTPDNFQSRRPNTSFCFLDIRSPGLGDTAMYLCATSRDRETGELFFGEGSRLTVL.

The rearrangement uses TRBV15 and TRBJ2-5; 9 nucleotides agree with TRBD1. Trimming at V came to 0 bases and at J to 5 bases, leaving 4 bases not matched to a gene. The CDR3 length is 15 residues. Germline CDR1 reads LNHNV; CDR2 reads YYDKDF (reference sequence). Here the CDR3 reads CATSREQGARETQYF. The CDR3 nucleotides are TGTGCCACCAGCAGAGAACAGGGGGCGAGGGAGACCCAGTACTTC. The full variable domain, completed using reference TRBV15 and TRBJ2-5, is DAMVIQNPRYQVTQFGKPVTLSCSQTLNHNVMYWYQQKSSQAPKLLFHYYDKDFNNEADTPDNFQSRRPNTSFCFLDIRSPGLGDTAMYLCATSREQGARETQYFGPGTRLLVL.

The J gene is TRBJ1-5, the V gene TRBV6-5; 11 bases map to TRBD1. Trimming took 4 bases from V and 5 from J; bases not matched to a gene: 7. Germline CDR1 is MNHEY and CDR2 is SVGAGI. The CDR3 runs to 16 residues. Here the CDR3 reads CASSSGTGGSYQPQHF. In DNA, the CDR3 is TGTGCCAGCAGTTCCGGGACAGGGGGTTCCTATCAGCCCCAGCATTTT.

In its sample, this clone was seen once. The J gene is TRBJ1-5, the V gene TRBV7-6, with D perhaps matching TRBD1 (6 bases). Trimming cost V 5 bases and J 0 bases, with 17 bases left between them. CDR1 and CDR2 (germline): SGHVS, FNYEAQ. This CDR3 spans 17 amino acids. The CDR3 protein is CASSPRGGRNSNQPQHF. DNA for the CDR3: TGTGCCAGCAGCCCCCGGGGGGGCCGGAATAGCAATCAGCCCCAGCATTTT.

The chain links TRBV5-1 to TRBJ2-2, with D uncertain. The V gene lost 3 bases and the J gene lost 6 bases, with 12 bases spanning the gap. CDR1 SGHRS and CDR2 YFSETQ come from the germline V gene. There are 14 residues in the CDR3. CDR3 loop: CASSSGLSSGELFF. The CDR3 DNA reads TGCGCCAGCAGCTCTGGTCTAAGCTCCGGGGAGCTGTTTTTT. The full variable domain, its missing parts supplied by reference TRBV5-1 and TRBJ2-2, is KAGVTQTPRYLIKTRGQQVTLSCSPISGHRSVSWYQQTPGQGLQFLFEYFSETQRNKGNFPGRFSGRQFSNSRSEMNVSTLELGDSALYLCASSSGLSSGELFFGEGSRLTVL.

CDR3 protein: CASSLLSTDTQYF. CDR3 DNA sequence: TGTGCCAGCAGCTTATTATCGACAGATACGCAGTATTTT. This chain joins TRBV11-2 and TRBJ2-3; D remains unclear. CDR1 is SGHAT, CDR2 FQNNGV, per germline. V dropped 2 bases and J dropped 3 bases, with 6 bases sitting between them. The CDR3 totals 13 residues.

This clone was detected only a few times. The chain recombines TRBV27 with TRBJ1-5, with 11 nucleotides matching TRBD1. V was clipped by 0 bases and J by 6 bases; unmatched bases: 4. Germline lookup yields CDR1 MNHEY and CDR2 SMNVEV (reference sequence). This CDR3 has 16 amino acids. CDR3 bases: TGTGCCAGCAGTTTATCTGGAGGACAGGGGGCTCAGCCCCAGCATTTT. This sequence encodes CASSLSGGQGAQPQHF.